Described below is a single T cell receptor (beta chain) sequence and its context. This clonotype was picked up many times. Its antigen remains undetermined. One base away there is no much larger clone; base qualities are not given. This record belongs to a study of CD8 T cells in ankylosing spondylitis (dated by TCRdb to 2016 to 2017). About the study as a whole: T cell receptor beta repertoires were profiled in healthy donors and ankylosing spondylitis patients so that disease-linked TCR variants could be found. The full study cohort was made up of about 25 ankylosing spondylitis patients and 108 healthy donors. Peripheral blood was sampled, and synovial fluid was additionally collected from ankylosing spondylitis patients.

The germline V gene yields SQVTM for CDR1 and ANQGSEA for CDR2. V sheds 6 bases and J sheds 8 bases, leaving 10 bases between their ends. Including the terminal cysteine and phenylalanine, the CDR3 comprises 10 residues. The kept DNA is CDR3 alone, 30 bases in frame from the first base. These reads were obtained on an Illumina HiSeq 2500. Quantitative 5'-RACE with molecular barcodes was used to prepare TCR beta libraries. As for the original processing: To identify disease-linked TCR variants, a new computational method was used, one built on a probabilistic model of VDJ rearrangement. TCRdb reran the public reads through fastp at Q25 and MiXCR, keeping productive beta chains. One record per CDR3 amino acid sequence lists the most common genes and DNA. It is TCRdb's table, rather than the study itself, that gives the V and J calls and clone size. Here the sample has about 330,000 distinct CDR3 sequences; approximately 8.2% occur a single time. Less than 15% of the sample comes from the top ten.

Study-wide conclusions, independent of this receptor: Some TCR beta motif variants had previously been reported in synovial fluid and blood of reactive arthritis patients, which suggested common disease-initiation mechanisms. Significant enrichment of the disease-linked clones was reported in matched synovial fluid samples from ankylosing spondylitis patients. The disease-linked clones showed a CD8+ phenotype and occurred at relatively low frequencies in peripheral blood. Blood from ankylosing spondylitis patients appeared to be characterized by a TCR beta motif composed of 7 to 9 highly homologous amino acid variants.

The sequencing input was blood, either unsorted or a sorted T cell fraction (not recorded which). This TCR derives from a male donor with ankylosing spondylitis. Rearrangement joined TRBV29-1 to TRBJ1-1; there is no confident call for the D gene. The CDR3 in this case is CSVDQVEAFF. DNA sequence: TGCAGCGTGGATCAGGTCGAAGCTTTCTTT. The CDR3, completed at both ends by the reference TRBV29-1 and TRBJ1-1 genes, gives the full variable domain SAVISQKPSRDICQRGTSLTIQCQVDSQVTMMFWYRQQPGQSLTLIATANQGSEATYESGFVIDKFPISRPNLTFSTLTVSNMSPEDSSIYLCSVDQVEAFFGQGTRLTVV.